The sequence of this T cell receptor beta chain was determined in a study of shared clonotypes between healthy human individuals. Study-level information: The composition of the donors was a couple of women and three men aged 18 to 49. Regarding the study as a whole: Between a handful of donors, naive CD4 clonotypes were shared at a level of about 5.3%.

Assay: immunoSEQ multiplex PCR; the TCRdb copy retains only in-frame clones and omits some. This sample carries a few million clones, over 85% of them seen once, and the ten largest clones take less than 2%. The naive CD8 fraction comprised CD45RO-negative cells positively selected for CCR7 and excluded terminally differentiated effector memory CD45RA+ cells. Points on this clone: The antigen is unknown.

The sequence was obtained from a man between 18 and 35 years old in good health. Some clones in this sample may be carry-over from other donors' samples. The sequencing sample was made of naive CD8+ T cells from PBMCs.

The CDR3 loop reads CASIGLAEAKNIQYF. The CDR3 region has the DNA TGTGCCAGTATCGGACTAGCGGAAGCCAAAAACATTCAGTACTTC. The gene calls are TRBV19 and TRBJ2-4; 10 nucleotides align to TRBD2. The CDR3 runs to 15 residues. V was clipped by 7 bases and J by 0 bases; unmatched bases: 3. Per germline, CDR1 LNHDA and CDR2 SQIVND (reference sequence). The variable domain in full, completed from reference TRBV19 and TRBJ2-4, reads DGGITQSPKYLFRKEGQNVTLSCEQNLNHDAMYWYRQDPGQGLRLIYYSQIVNDFQKGDIAEGYSVSREKKESFPLTVTSAQKNPTAFYLCASIGLAEAKNIQYFGAGTRLSVL.